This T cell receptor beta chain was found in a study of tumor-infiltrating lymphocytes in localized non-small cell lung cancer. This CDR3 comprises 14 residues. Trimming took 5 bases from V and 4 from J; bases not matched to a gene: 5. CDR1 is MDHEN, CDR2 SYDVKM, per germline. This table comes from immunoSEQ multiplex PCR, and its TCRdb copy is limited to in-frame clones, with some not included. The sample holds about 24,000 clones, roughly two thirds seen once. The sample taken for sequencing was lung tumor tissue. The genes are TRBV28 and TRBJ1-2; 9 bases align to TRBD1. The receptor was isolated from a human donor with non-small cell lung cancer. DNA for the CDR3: TGTGCCAGCAGTACGGGACAGGGTCTCTATGGCTACACCTTC. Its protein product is CASSTGQGLYGYTF.